This T cell receptor beta chain was retrieved from a study of blood T cell repertoires in COVID-19. The V segment lost 3 bases and the J segment 7 bases; nucleotides outside the gene matches: 1. CDR3 size: 13 residues. CDR1 and CDR2 from the germline V gene are SEHNR and FQNEAQ (reference sequence). Per the original methods: Estimated nucleated cell counts came from reference gene primer amplification. Assay used: immunoSEQ multiplex PCR; TCRdb lists only in-frame clones, some missing. The V and J calls and clone size are taken from that table; D and trimming were inferred from the DNA. The profile shows a few hundred thousand clones, 85% to 90% of them singletons.

This chain uses TRBV7-9 with TRBJ1-2; 11 nucleotides match TRBD1. The TCR comes from a young man with COVID-19, enrolled during active disease. The sequencing sample was made of peripheral blood. CDR3 sequence: CASSFGTGGGYTF. The CDR3 DNA reads as TGTGCCAGCAGCTTCGGGACAGGGGGTGGCTACACCTTC.